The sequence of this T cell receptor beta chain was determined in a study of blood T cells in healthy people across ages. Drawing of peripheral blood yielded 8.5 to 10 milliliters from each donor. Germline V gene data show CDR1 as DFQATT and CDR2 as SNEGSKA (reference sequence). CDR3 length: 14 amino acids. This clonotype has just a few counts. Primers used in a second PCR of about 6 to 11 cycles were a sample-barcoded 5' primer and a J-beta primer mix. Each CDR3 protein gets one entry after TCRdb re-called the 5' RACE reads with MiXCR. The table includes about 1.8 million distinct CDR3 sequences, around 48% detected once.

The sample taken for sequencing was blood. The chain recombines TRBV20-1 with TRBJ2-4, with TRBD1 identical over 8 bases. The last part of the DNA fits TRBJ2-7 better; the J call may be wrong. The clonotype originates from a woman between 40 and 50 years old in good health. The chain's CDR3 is CSALGQGSSNEQYF. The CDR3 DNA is TGCAGTGCTCTCGGACAGGGATCGTCGAACGAGCAGTACTTC.